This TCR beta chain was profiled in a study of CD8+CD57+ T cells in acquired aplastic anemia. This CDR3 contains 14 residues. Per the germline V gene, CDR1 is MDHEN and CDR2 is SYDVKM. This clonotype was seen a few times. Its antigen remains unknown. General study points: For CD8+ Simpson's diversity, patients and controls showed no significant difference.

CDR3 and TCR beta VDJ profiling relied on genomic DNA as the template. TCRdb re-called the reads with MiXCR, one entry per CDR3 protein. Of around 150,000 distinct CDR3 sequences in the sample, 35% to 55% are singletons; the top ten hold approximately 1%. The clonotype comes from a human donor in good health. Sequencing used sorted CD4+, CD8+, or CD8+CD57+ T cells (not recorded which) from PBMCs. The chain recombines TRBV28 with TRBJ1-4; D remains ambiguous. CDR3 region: CGVRGTTPNEKLFF. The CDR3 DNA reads TGTGGGGTCCGTGGCACGACCCCTAATGAAAAACTGTTTTTT. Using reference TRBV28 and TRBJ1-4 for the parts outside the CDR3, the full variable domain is DVKVTQSSRYLVKRTGEKVFLECVQDMDHENMFWYRQDPGLGLRLIYFSYDVKMKEKGDIPEGYSVSREKKERFSLILESASTNQTSMYLCGVRGTTPNEKLFFGSGTQLSVL.